These 4 T cell receptor beta chains were all obtained from the same sample, sequenced in a study of glioma-infiltrating T cells after dendritic cell vaccination. Repertoires were generated with immunoSEQ multiplex PCR, while TCRdb's copy carries only in-frame clones and drops some. The sample has under 100,000 clones; 75% to 85% are singletons. The sample consisted of blood, taken before dendritic cell vaccination. The receptors derive from a human donor with glioblastoma.

The CDR3 DNA sequence: TGTGCCAGTAGTGCCCCTGGACTGGGGGCCGATACGCAGTATTTT. Translated, it gives CASSAPGLGADTQYF. The chain couples TRBV19 to TRBJ2-3; perhaps TRBD1 as D (6 bases). Between the trimmed V and J ends, which lost 5 bases and 6 bases, there was a span of 18 bases. The CDR3 extends over 15 amino acids. Per germline, CDR1 LNHDA and CDR2 SQIVND (reference sequence).

The CDR3 protein is CASSYGTSGYNEQFF. The CDR3, as DNA: TGTGCCAGCAGTTACGGGACTAGCGGCTACAATGAGCAGTTCTTC. V gene TRBV6-5 combines with J gene TRBJ2-1, with 11 positions matching TRBD2. Germline V gives CDR1 MNHEY, CDR2 SVGAGI. The CDR3 extends over 15 amino acids. The junction had 0 bases not matched to a gene; V was cut back by 2 bases and J by 3 bases.

The V gene is TRBV5-1, the J gene TRBJ1-1; no firm D call. The CDR3 is made up of 14 amino acids. V lost 3 bases to trimming and J lost 1 base, with 10 bases between them. Germline CDR1 is SGHRS and CDR2 is YFSETQ. CDR3 in DNA: TGCGCCAGCAGCTCATCCGGTCGGAACACTGAAGCTTTCTTT. Its protein is CASSSSGRNTEAFF.

The V and J genes are TRBV19 and TRBJ1-1; no reliable D call. V was clipped by 5 bases and J by 5 bases, with 18 bases between them. Germline V CDR1 and CDR2: LNHDA, SQIVND (reference sequence). The CDR3 has 15 residues. CDR3 bases: TGTGCCAGTAGTCCCCTTACGGTCGCGGGGACTGAAGCTTTCTTT. It specifies CASSPLTVAGTEAFF.